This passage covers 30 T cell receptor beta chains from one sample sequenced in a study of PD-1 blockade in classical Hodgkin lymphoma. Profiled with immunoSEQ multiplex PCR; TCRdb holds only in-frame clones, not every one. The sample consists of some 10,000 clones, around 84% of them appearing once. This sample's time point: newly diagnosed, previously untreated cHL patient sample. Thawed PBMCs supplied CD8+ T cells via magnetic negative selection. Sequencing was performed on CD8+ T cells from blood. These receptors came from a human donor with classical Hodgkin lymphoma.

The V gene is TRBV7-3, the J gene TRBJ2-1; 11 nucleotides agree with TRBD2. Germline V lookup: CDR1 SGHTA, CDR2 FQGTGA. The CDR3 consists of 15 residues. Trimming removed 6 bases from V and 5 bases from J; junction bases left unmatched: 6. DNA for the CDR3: TGTGCCAGCAGTCTGGCTAGCGGGGGGAACAATGAGCAGTTCTTC. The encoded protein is CASSLASGGNNEQFF.

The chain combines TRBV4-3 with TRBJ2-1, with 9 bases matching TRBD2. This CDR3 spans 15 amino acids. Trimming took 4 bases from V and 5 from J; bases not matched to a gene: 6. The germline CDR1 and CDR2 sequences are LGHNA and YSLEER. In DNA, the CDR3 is TGCGCCAGCAGCCCACGACTAGCGGAGGACAATGAGCAGTTCTTC. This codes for CASSPRLAEDNEQFF.

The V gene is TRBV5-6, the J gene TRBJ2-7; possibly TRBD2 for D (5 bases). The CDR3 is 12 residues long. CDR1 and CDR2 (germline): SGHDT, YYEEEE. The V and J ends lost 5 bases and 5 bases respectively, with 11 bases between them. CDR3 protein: CASRRLRDEQYF. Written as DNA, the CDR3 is TGTGCCAGCAGGCGTCTGAGGGACGAGCAGTACTTC.

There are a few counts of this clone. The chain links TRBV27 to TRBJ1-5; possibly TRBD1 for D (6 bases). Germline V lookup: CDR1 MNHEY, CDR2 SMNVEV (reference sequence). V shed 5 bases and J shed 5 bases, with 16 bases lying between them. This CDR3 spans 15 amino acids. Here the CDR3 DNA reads TGTGCCAGCAGTCCCCGGCCGGGGGCCGATCAGCCCCAGCATTTT. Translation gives CASSPRPGADQPQHF.

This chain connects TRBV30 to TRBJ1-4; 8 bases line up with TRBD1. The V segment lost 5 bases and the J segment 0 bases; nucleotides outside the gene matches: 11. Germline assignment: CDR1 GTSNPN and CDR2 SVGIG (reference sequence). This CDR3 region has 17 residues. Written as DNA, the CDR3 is TGTGCCTGGGGCAGGGGGCCCGACACCGCAACTAATGAAAAACTGTTTTTT. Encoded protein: CAWGRGPDTATNEKLFF.

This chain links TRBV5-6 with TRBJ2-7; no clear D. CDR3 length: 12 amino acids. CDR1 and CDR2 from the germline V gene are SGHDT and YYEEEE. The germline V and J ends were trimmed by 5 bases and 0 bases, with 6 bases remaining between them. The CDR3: CASSSSSYEQYF. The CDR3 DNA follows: TGTGCCAGCAGTTCTAGCTCCTACGAGCAGTACTTC.

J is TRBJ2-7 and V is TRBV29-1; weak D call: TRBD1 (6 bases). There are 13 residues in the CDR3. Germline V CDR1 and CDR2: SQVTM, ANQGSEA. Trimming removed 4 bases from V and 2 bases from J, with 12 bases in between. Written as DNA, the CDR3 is TGCAGCGTTGCTGACAGGACAACCTACGAGCAGTACTTC. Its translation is CSVADRTTYEQYF.

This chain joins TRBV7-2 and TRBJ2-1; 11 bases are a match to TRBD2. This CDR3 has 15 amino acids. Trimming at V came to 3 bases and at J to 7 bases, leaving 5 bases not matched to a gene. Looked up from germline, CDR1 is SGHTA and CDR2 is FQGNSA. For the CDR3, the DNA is TGTGCCAGCAGCTTTAGCGGGGGGGAGGAGAATGAGCAGTTCTTC. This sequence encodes CASSFSGGEENEQFF.

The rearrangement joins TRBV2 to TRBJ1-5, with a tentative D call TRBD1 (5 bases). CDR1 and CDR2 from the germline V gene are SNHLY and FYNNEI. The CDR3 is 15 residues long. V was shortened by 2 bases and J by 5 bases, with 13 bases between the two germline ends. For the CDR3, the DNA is TGTGCCAGCAGTGAACTCGGGGGTAGGGATCAGCCCCAGCATTTT. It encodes CASSELGGRDQPQHF.

CDR3 amino acids: CASSLVRQYESSGNTIYF. CDR3 DNA: TGTGCCAGCAGCTTAGTTCGCCAGTACGAGAGCTCTGGAAACACCATATATTTT. The chain links TRBV11-2 to TRBJ1-3; D not resolved. The V gene's germline CDR1 is SGHAT and CDR2 FQNNGV. V lost 1 base to trimming and J lost 0 bases, with 16 bases between them. The CDR3 runs to 18 residues.

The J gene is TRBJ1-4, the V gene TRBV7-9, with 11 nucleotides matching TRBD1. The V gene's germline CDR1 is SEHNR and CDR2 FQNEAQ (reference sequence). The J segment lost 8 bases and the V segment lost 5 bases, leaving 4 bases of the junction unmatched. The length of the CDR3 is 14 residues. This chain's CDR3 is CASSRTGGREKLFF. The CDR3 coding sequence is TGTGCCAGCAGCCGGACAGGGGGCAGAGAAAAACTGTTTTTT.

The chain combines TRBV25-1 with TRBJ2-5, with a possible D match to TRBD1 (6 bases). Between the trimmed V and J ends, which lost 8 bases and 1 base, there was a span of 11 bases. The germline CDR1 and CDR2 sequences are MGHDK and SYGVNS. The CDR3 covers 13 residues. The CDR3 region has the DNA TGTGCCAGCCAGGTGGGGGCCCAAGAGACCCAGTACTTC. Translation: CASQVGAQETQYF.

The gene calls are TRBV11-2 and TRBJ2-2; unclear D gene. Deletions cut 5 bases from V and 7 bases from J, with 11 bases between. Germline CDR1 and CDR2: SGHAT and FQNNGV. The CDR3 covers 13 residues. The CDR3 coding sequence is TGTGCCAGCAGCCTTGCAAGGCTCGGGGAGCTGTTTTTT. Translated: CASSLARLGELFF.

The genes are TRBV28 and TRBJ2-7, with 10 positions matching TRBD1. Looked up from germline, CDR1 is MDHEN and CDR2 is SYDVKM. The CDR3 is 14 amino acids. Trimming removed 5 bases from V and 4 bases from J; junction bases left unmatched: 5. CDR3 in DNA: TGTGCCAGCAGTCCGGACAGGGGGTTGTACGAGCAGTACTTC. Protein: CASSPDRGLYEQYF.

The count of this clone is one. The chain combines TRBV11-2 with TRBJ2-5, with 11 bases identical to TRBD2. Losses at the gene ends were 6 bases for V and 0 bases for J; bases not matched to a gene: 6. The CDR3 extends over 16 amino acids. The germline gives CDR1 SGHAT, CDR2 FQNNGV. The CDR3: CASSQLAGAYQETQYF. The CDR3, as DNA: TGTGCCAGCAGTCAACTAGCGGGGGCCTACCAAGAGACCCAGTACTTC.

The CDR3 loop reads CASSPSGATDTQYF. The CDR3 region has the DNA TGTGCCAGCAGCCCTAGCGGGGCCACAGATACGCAGTATTTT. This chain joins TRBV11-2 and TRBJ2-3; 9 bases line up with TRBD2. The CDR3 totals 14 residues. Per the germline V gene, CDR1 is SGHAT and CDR2 is FQNNGV. Losses at the gene ends were 5 bases for V and 2 bases for J; bases not matched to a gene: 2.

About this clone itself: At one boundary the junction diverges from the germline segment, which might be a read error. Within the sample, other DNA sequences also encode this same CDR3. CDR3 nucleotides: TGTGCCAGCAGCTTAGAAGCGGAGGTAGGCGAGCAGTATTTC. Translated, it gives CASSLEAEVGEQYF. The chain uses TRBV7-2 and TRBJ2-7, with D maybe TRBD2 (5 bases). The CDR3 is 14 residues long. Looked up from germline, CDR1 is SGHTA and CDR2 is FQGNSA.

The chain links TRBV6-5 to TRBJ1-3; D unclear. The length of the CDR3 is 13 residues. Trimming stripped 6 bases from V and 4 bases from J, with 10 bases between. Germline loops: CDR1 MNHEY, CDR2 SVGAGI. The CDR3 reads CASSQRKGNTIYF. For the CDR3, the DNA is TGTGCCAGCAGCCAGCGTAAAGGAAACACCATATATTTT.

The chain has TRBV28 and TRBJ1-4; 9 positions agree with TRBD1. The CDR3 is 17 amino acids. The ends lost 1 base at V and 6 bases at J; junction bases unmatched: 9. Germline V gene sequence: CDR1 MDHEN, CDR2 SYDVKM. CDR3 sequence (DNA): TGTGCCAGCAGTTTATCAATTCCACAGGGGGCGGATGAAAAACTGTTTTTT. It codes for CASSLSIPQGADEKLFF.

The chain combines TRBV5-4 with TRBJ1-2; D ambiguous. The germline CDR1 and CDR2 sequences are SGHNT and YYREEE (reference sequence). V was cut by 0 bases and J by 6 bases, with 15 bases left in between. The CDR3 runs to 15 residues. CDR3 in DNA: TGTGCCAGCAGCTTGGATACTTGGCCCCGAGATGGCTACACCTTC. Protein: CASSLDTWPRDGYTF.

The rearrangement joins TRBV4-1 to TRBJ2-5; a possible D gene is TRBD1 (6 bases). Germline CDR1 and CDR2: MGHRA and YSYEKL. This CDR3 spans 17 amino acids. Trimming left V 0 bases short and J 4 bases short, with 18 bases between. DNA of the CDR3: TGCGCCAGCAGCCAAGAGCTTCTCGGCAGGGGCCGAGAGACCCAGTACTTC. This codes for CASSQELLGRGRETQYF.

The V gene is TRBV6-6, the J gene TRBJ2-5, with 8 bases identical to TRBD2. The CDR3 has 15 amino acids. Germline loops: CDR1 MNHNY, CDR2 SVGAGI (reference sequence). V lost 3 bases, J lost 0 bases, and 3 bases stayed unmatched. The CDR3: CASSYLGGDQETQYF. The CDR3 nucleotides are TGTGCCAGCAGTTATCTCGGGGGGGACCAAGAGACCCAGTACTTC.

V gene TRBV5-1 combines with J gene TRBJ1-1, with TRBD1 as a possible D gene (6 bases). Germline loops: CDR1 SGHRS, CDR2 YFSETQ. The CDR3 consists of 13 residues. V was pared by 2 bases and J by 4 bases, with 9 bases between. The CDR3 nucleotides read TGCGCCAGCAGCTTATCAGGGGCCACTGAAGCTTTCTTT. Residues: CASSLSGATEAFF.

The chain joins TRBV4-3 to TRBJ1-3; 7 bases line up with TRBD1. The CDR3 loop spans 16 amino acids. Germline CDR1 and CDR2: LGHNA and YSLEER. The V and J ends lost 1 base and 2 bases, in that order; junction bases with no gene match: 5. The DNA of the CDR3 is TGCGCCAGCAGCCAAGGGAGGGGGCTACCTGGAAACACCATATATTTT. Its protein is CASSQGRGLPGNTIYF.

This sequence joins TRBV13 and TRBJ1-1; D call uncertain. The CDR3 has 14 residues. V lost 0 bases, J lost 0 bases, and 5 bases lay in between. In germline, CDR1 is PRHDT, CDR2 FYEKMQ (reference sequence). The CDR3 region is CASSLGRVNTEAFF. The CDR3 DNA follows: TGTGCCAGCAGCTTAGGCCGGGTGAACACTGAAGCTTTCTTT.

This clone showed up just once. This CDR3 is CASSLAGIGLAFF. CDR3 DNA sequence: TGTGCCAGCAGCTTAGCAGGCATTGGGCTAGCTTTCTTT. The chain combines TRBV7-8 with TRBJ1-1; D not certain. Between the trimmed V and J ends, which lost 0 bases and 10 bases, there was a span of 12 bases. The CDR3 contains 13 residues. Per the germline V gene, CDR1 is SGHVS and CDR2 is FQNEAQ. Supplemented by reference TRBV7-8 and TRBJ1-1, the full variable domain reads GAGVSQSPRYKVAKRGQDVALRCDPISGHVSLFWYQQALGQGPEFLTYFQNEAQLDKSGLPSDRFFAERPEGSVSTLKIQRTQQEDSAVYLCASSLAGIGLAFFGQGTRLTVV.

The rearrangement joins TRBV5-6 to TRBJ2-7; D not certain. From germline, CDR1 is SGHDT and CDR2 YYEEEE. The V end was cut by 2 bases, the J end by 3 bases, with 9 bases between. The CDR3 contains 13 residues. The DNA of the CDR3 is TGTGCCAGCAGCTTATTGCCCATCTACGAGCAGTACTTC. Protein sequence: CASSLLPIYEQYF.

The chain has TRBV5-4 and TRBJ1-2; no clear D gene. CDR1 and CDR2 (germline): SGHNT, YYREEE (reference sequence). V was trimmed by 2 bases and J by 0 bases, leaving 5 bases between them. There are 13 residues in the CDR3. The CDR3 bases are TGTGCCAGCAGCTTTGGTGCTAACTATGGCTACACCTTC. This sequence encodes CASSFGANYGYTF.

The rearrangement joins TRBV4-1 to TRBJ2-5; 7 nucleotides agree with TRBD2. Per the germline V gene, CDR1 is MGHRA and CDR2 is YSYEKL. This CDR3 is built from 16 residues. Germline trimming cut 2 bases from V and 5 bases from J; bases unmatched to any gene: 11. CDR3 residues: CASSQPGTIGRETQYF. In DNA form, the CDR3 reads TGCGCCAGCAGCCAACCCGGGACTATCGGGAGGGAGACCCAGTACTTC.

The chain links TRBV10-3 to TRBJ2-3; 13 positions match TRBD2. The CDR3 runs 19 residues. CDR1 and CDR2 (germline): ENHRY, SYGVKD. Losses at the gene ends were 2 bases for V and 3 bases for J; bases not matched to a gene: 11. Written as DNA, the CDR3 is TGTGCCATCAGTGAGACCCGACTAGCGGGGGGCCGTAGTACAGATACGCAGTATTTT. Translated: CAISETRLAGGRSTDTQYF.